A single sample is the source of the 18 T cell receptor beta chains below, sequenced in a study of Graves' ophthalmopathy and Graves' hyperthyroidism. Amplification of TCR beta CDR3 regions used RNA transcripts. An initial RT-PCR round employing HTBI primers preceded a second-round multiplex PCR. TCRdb reprocessed the multiplex PCR reads with MiXCR, giving one entry per CDR3 protein. The sample lists roughly 1.1 million distinct CDR3 sequences; about two fifths were seen once. Material: peripheral blood or thyroid tissue (not recorded which). These receptors were collected from an adult man with Graves' hyperthyroidism.

About this clonotype itself: This may come from a read error, since a much larger clone is one base off. The chain uses TRBV7-9 and TRBJ1-2; 8 bases are a match to TRBD1. The germline V gene has CDR1 SEHNR and CDR2 FQNEAQ (reference sequence). The CDR3 runs to 15 residues. Trimming cost V 1 base and J 4 bases; bases outside gene matches: 5. The CDR3 DNA follows: TGTGCCAGCAGCTTAGGCTCCGGGACAGGCTATGGCTACACCTTC. Translating it yields CASSLGSGTGYGYTF.

This clonotype was picked up a small number of times. The rearrangement uses TRBV6-6 and TRBJ2-7; no clear D. Germline V lookup: CDR1 MNHNY, CDR2 SVGAGI (reference sequence). Trimming pared 7 bases from V and 3 bases from J, leaving 13 bases between. This CDR3 is built from 13 residues. The CDR3 is CASKMGGYYEQYF. The CDR3 nucleotides are TGTGCCAGCAAAATGGGCGGCTACTACGAGCAGTACTTC.

This clonotype was observed many times. The chain couples TRBV7-2 to TRBJ1-2; TRBD1 is a possible D gene (6 bases). There are 15 residues in the CDR3. The V gene lost 5 bases and the J gene lost 1 base, with 14 bases spanning the gap. The germline V gene has CDR1 SGHTA and CDR2 FQGNSA. CDR3 region: CASSPTWTDNYGYTF. In DNA, the CDR3 is TGTGCCAGCAGCCCTACATGGACAGATAACTATGGCTACACCTTC.

J is TRBJ2-7 and V is TRBV6-1; 9 nucleotides agree with TRBD1. V was clipped by 3 bases and J by 1 base; unmatched bases: 4. This CDR3 has 15 amino acids. Germline loops: CDR1 MNHNS, CDR2 SASEGT. The CDR3 nucleotides are TGTGCCAGCAGTGAGGGACAGGGAGTTTCCTACGAGCAGTACTTC. Residues: CASSEGQGVSYEQYF.

The genes are TRBV4-1 and TRBJ1-6; the D is unclear. The CDR3 is 15 residues long. Germline loops: CDR1 MGHRA, CDR2 YSYEKL. V was clipped by 0 bases and J by 8 bases, with 11 bases between them. The CDR3 bases are TGCGCCAGCAGCCAAGACCCCGGGTCGGATTCACCCCTCCACTTT. Translation: CASSQDPGSDSPLHF.

DNA of the CDR3: TGTGCCAGCAGCTTAGTTATGGGGGTCTCTGGGGCCAACGTCCTGACTTTC. This gives the protein CASSLVMGVSGANVLTF. This sequence joins TRBV7-3 and TRBJ2-6; D tentatively fits TRBD1 or TRBD2 (5 bases each). Trimming cost V 2 bases and J 0 bases, with 11 bases left between them. Germline loops: CDR1 SGHTA, CDR2 FQGTGA. The CDR3 is made up of 17 amino acids.

V usage is TRBV12-3 or TRBV12-4 and J usage is TRBJ1-1; 8 bases are a match to TRBD1. J lost 1 base, V lost 5 bases, and 6 bases had no gene match. The CDR3 loop spans 15 amino acids. The CDR3 sequence: CASSRTGSRNTEAFF. In DNA, the CDR3 is TGTGCCAGCAGTAGGACAGGGAGTAGGAACACTGAAGCTTTCTTT.

This clonotype has ten or more counts. This chain links TRBV29-1 with TRBJ2-7, with D uncertain. This CDR3 spans 13 amino acids. V dropped 1 base and J dropped 3 bases, with 10 bases sitting between them. Germline CDR1 is SQVTM and CDR2 is ANQGSEA. The CDR3 spells CSVEVGELYEQYF. The CDR3 nucleotides read TGCAGCGTTGAAGTTGGGGAACTCTACGAGCAGTACTTC.

On this clonotype: A read error is likely, as this CDR3 ends without the conserved phenylalanine or tryptophan. It is unclear where the CDR3 begins or ends on the DNA, so no DNA is shown, and the CDR3 is as TCRdb lists it. The V and J genes are TRBV10-3 and TRBJ2-5; the D call TRBD1 from the table was never checked on the DNA. The CDR3 is 18 amino acids in total, end residues counted. Germline lookup yields CDR1 ENHRY and CDR2 SYGVKD. CDR3 loop: CAISESNGVTSRGYTFGS.

This clonotype was counted between two and nine times. V gene TRBV7-9 combines with J gene TRBJ2-5, with D tentatively TRBD2 (6 bases). Germline loops: CDR1 SEHNR, CDR2 FQNEAQ (reference sequence). The V gene lost 1 base and the J gene lost 2 bases, with 14 bases spanning the gap. The CDR3 extends over 16 amino acids. The CDR3 loop is CASSLGLGDSQETQYF. The CDR3 coding sequence is TGTGCCAGCAGCTTAGGTTTAGGGGACTCACAAGAGACCCAGTACTTC.

This clonotype appeared many times. The chain couples TRBV11-2 to TRBJ2-2; possible D gene TRBD2, 6 bases. The CDR3 loop spans 15 amino acids. Germline CDR1 reads SGHAT; CDR2 reads FQNNGV. Trimming took 3 bases from V and 7 from J, leaving 15 bases between them. CDR3 region: CASSFGGAADGELFF. The CDR3 nucleotides read TGTGCCAGCAGCTTCGGGGGAGCCGCGGACGGGGAGCTGTTTTTT.

This clonotype occurred many times. The rearrangement uses TRBV7-8 and TRBJ1-4; D not certain. The CDR3 length is 12 residues. Looked up from germline, CDR1 is SGHVS and CDR2 is FQNEAQ. Trimming pared 6 bases from V and 2 bases from J, leaving 4 bases between. CDR3: CASRSTNEKLFF. As DNA, the CDR3 is TGTGCCAGCAGGTCGACTAATGAAAAACTGTTTTTT.

This clonotype was observed a handful of times. This sequence may be a read error, since a much larger clone differs from it by one base. This chain joins TRBV13 and TRBJ2-7; D gene unclear. CDR1 and CDR2 (germline): PRHDT, FYEKMQ (reference sequence). V was trimmed by 1 base and J by 0 bases, leaving 7 bases between them. This CDR3 has 14 amino acids. CDR3 residues: CASSLAWASYEQYF. CDR3 DNA: TGTGCCAGCAGCTTAGCCTGGGCCTCCTACGAGCAGTACTTC.

V gene TRBV19 combines with J gene TRBJ2-3, with D maybe TRBD2 (5 bases). This CDR3 spans 11 amino acids. The germline CDR1 and CDR2 sequences are LNHDA and SQIVND (reference sequence). Trimming took off 10 bases at V and 12 bases at J, with 17 bases between the two ends. This chain's CDR3 is CATLRAGNQYF. Written as DNA, the CDR3 is TGTGCCACCCTAAGGGCCGGGAATCAGTATTTT.

This clonotype showed up just once. The chain recombines TRBV29-1 with TRBJ2-7; perhaps TRBD1 as D (6 bases). V lost 6 bases, J lost 4 bases, and 16 bases lay in between. The CDR3 runs to 13 residues. The germline CDR1 and CDR2 sequences are SQVTM and ANQGSEA. The CDR3 region is CSVVGDRSYEQYF. In DNA, the CDR3 is TGCAGCGTAGTTGGAGACAGGTCTTACGAGCAGTACTTC.

This sequence joins TRBV20-1 and TRBJ1-1; tentative D call: TRBD1 (5 bases). Trimming removed 6 bases from V and 11 bases from J, with 13 bases in between. This CDR3 contains 10 residues. CDR1 is DFQATT, CDR2 SNEGSKA, per germline (reference sequence). CDR3 sequence: CSAIGEPAFF. The CDR3 DNA sequence: TGCAGTGCCATAGGGGAGCCGGCTTTCTTT.

The table lists this clonotype with many counts. The chain uses TRBV20-1 and TRBJ1-5, with TRBD1 identical over 7 bases. CDR3 size: 14 residues. Germline V gene sequence: CDR1 DFQATT, CDR2 SNEGSKA (reference sequence). Losses at the gene ends were 5 bases for V and 2 bases for J; bases not matched to a gene: 6. CDR3 protein: CSALDREGNQPQHF. CDR3 coding DNA: TGCAGTGCTCTCGACAGGGAAGGCAATCAGCCCCAGCATTTT.

On this clonotype itself: A much larger clonotype is one base distant, so this may be a read error. V and J are TRBV5-1 and TRBJ1-4; D uncertain. In germline, CDR1 is SGHRS, CDR2 YFSETQ. The CDR3 is 13 residues long. V was pared by 6 bases and J by 10 bases, with 16 bases between. The CDR3 region has the DNA TGCGCCAGCACCCCAGCCAATGATGGAAAACTGTTTTTT. It yields the protein CASTPANDGKLFF.